Presented here are 10 T cell receptor beta chains from one specimen sequenced in a study of beta chain features in type 1 diabetes. Broader study findings: TCRB CDR3s were moderately but significantly shorter in Type 1 diabetes patients in all four CD4+ subsets.

Their specific antigens are unknown. The investigators reverse transcribed all of the isolated RNA, so they sequenced expressed TCRB transcripts. Profiled with immunoSEQ multiplex PCR; TCRdb holds only in-frame clones, not every one. The repertoire holds 300,000 to 450,000 clones, with 10% to 15% as singletons. Sample: naive CD4+ T cells from blood. The receptor source for this set is a woman aged 18-30 years with type 1 diabetes.

The gene calls are TRBV7-9 and TRBJ1-2; 9 nucleotides align to TRBD1. This CDR3 is 15 amino acids long. Trimming took 1 base from V and 6 from J; bases not matched to a gene: 6. Germline CDR1 is SEHNR and CDR2 is FQNEAQ (reference sequence). CDR3 nucleotide sequence: TGTGCCAGCAGCTTAGAGGACAGGGGTTGGGATGGCTACACCTTC. It yields the protein CASSLEDRGWDGYTF.

This clone was recorded a few times. V usage is TRBV6-5 and J usage is TRBJ2-7; the match to TRBD1 covers 7 bases. In germline, CDR1 is MNHEY, CDR2 SVGAGI. Trimming at V came to 5 bases and at J to 0 bases, leaving 7 bases not matched to a gene. CDR3 length: 15 amino acids. In nucleotides, the CDR3 is TGTGCCAGCAGTCGCTCCCGGGACAGCTCCTACGAGCAGTACTTC. Its protein product is CASSRSRDSSYEQYF.

This clone was detected only a few times. V is TRBV30 and J is TRBJ1-2; 7 bases are shared with TRBD1. The germline V gene has CDR1 GTSNPN and CDR2 SVGIG (reference sequence). CDR3 length: 15 amino acids. The J segment lost 0 bases and the V segment lost 4 bases, leaving 8 bases of the junction unmatched. CDR3 bases: TGTGCCTGGATTCGGGACAGAAAAGCTAACTATGGCTACACCTTC. Protein: CAWIRDRKANYGYTF.

This clone was counted a few times. This chain joins TRBV12-5 and TRBJ1-5; a weak D match, TRBD1 (6 bases). Germline values: CDR1 LGHNT, CDR2 FRNRAP. The V end was cut by 6 bases, the J end by 6 bases, with 12 bases between. The CDR3 totals 13 residues. CDR3 in DNA: TGTGCTAGTGGCCGGGACAACGGTCAGCCCCAGCATTTT. It translates to CASGRDNGQPQHF.

V and J are TRBV7-9 and TRBJ2-7; possible D gene TRBD2, 5 bases. CDR1 and CDR2 (germline): SEHNR, FQNEAQ (reference sequence). Trimming stripped 0 bases from V and 1 base from J, with 10 bases between. The CDR3 is 15 residues long. CDR3: CASSLADPGSYEQYF. As DNA, the CDR3 is TGTGCCAGCAGCTTAGCTGACCCGGGGTCCTACGAGCAGTACTTC.

The J gene is TRBJ2-7, the V gene TRBV10-3; a weak D match, TRBD2 (5 bases). CDR3 length: 12 residues. Trimming removed 10 bases from V and 0 bases from J, with 10 bases in between. Germline assignment: CDR1 ENHRY and CDR2 SYGVKD. CDR3 sequence (DNA): TGTGCCACGGTAGGGAGCTCCTACGAGCAGTACTTC. It codes for CATVGSSYEQYF.

This clone was detected only a few times. The rearrangement joins TRBV30 to TRBJ2-4; a possible D gene is TRBD2 (6 bases). The CDR3 is 12 amino acids. Germline lookup yields CDR1 GTSNPN and CDR2 SVGIG (reference sequence). Trimming removed 5 bases at V and 6 bases at J, with 11 bases between. The CDR3 reads CAWASVGNIQYF. As DNA, the CDR3 is TGTGCCTGGGCTAGCGTCGGAAACATTCAGTACTTC.

In this sample, this clone turned up a few times. The sample holds other DNA sequences that translate to the same CDR3. The chain links TRBV6-5 to TRBJ2-7, with 10 bases fitting TRBD1. J gave up 2 bases and V 0 bases, and 1 base lay outside the gene matches. The germline V gene encodes CDR1 MNHEY and CDR2 SVGAGI. The CDR3 totals 15 residues. CDR3 nucleotides: TGTGCCAGCAGTTACTCAGGACAGGGGGCCTACGAGCAGTACTTC. This gives the protein CASSYSGQGAYEQYF.

The chain is built from TRBV6-5 and TRBJ2-5; possibly TRBD1 for D (5 bases). The V gene lost 3 bases and the J gene lost 2 bases, with 10 bases spanning the gap. This CDR3 comprises 14 residues. Germline CDR1 MNHEY, CDR2 SVGAGI. The CDR3 is CASSYLTEQETQYF. The CDR3 DNA reads TGTGCCAGCAGTTATCTGACAGAACAAGAGACCCAGTACTTC.

The rearrangement joins TRBV18 to TRBJ2-7; the match to TRBD2 covers 8 bases. The CDR3 consists of 14 residues. The germline gives CDR1 KGHSH, CDR2 LQKENI. Trimming at V came to 3 bases and at J to 7 bases, leaving 8 bases not matched to a gene. The CDR3 loop reads CASSPSVAGYEQYF. The CDR3 nucleotides are TGTGCCAGCTCACCGTCTGTAGCGGGGTATGAGCAGTACTTC.